This T cell receptor (beta chain) is drawn from a study of T cells after posttransplantation cyclophosphamide. Points from the study as a whole: TRB overlap between skin or GI tissue T cells and blood was limited. TRB clonality was highly associated with recipient CMV seropositivity and reactivation. Later blood repertoires were often dominated by clones from the donor CD8+ memory compartment.

The V gene lost 3 bases and the J gene lost 0 bases, with 20 bases spanning the gap. The CDR3 spans 19 residues. Germline CDR1 reads KGHSH; CDR2 reads LQKENI. With respect to this clone: Its antigen is as yet unknown.

TCRdb's copy holds only in-frame clones and misses some; the assay was immunoSEQ multiplex PCR. Found here are around 37,000 clones, just under 80% of them singletons; the top ten hold about 8%. Busulfan-fludarabine conditioning, marrow transplant, and cyclophosphamide on days +3 and +4 were administered. This specimen consisted of CD4+ T cells sorted from blood, obtained approximately 1,900 days after a stem cell transplant with posttransplant cyclophosphamide. This receptor was obtained from a female patient aged 35 to 55 who received an allogeneic stem cell transplant from a related donor, was CMV-positive, and had no GVHD. Some of these T cells may belong to the graft donor. This chain connects TRBV18 to TRBJ1-4, with D possibly being TRBD1 (5 bases). In DNA, the CDR3 is TGTGCCAGCTCACCGGTTCCACGCGGGACGGGGACAACTAATGAAAAACTGTTTTTT. This encodes CASSPVPRGTGTTNEKLFF.